The subject of this entry is one T cell receptor (beta chain). This clonotype occurred a few times. The target of this receptor is not known. No base quality information exists; no much larger clone differs at one position. Via the germline V gene, CDR1 is SQVTM and CDR2 ANQGSEA. Between the V and J ends, shortened by 0 bases and 4 bases respectively, the junction contains 6 bases. The CDR3 contains 12 residues, cysteine and phenylalanine counted. The sequence is cut down to CDR3 DNA, 36 bases in frame from base 1. Library preparation employed 5' RACE. Sequenced using an Illumina HiSeq 2500. A second PCR of about 7 to 12 cycles was performed with a sample-barcoded 5' primer and a J-beta primer mix. A template-switch 5' adaptor carrying 12 random nucleotides introduced a unique molecular identifier onto each TCR beta cDNA molecule. Each sample yielded at least 2.5 million CDR3-containing paired-end reads. First-strand cDNA synthesis was performed from all RNA using the Mint cDNA synthesis kit, with priming by a TRBC-specific oligonucleotide. Following uracil-DNA glycosylase treatment, a first 18-cycle PCR with universal primers M1SS and BC2_uni_R was performed on all cDNA. From the authors' description of their analysis: For normalization, 1 million high-quality reads were randomly selected from each sample, with every read carrying a distinct molecular identifier. Reads sharing molecular identifiers were discarded rather than binned into consensus sequences. CDR3 identification, clonotype clustering and error correction used MiTCR with a Q25 quality threshold and the strictest error-elimination algorithm. Lower-bound total TCR beta diversity was estimated with a nonparametric unseen species model using Euler transformation. In TCRdb, the public reads were trimmed at Q25 with fastp and aligned with MiXCR, with productive beta chains retained. Identical CDR3 protein sequences are pooled into one entry, listed with their most common genes and DNA. These V and J calls are TCRdb output, not the study's own analysis. This sample holds 850,000 to 1,100,000 distinct CDR3 sequences; approximately 38% were observed only once. The ten largest clones represent 13% of the sample.

The 40 or so donors, aged roughly 6 to 95 years, were systemically healthy Caucasian individuals from Russia. Approximately 10 milliliters of peripheral blood were collected from each donor into EDTA-treated Vacutainer tubes. Ficoll-Paque density-gradient centrifugation was used to isolate PBMCs, with at least 6.5 million per sample. Total RNA, at least 5 micrograms per sample, was extracted from PBMCs with Trizol reagent. The percentages of naive CD45RAhigh/CD27high T cells were determined by flow cytometry on a PBMC aliquot from every donor. The data were taken from a study of blood T cells in healthy people across ages (dated by TCRdb to about 2015). Regarding the study in general: In model experiments, template switching captured roughly one uniquely barcoded TCR beta cDNA molecule for every two T cells. Age-related changes in TCR beta repertoire diversity were measured in the study by deep sequencing normalized with unique cDNA molecular identifiers. The donors were split into four age groups: young (average about 16 years), middle-aged (roughly 39), aged (more than 55) and long-lived (approximately 80). Donors of different ages were randomly distributed across sequencing lanes to avoid experimental bias. Using the same blood draw, the study looked at two additional independent replicas of 1 million unique cDNA reads for two donors, one aged 18 to 30 and the other aged 80 or older.

What the authors observed across the whole study: Observed TCR beta diversity correlated strongly with the percentage of naive T cells measured by flow cytometry. Observed TCR beta diversity per million T cells fell roughly linearly with age, and a significant reduction was already apparent by age around 44. The long-lived group showed more naive CD4+ T cells, fewer expanded clones and increased TCR diversity than the aged group, suggesting age selection. Conclusive comparison of naive and antigen-experienced compartments was prevented by the profiling of bulk unsorted PBMCs. Estimates of total diversity based on one million sequenced T cells were regarded as lower bounds and as underestimates. Because donor CMV infection status was unknown, age-related changes in expanded clonotypes were potentially confounded.

Recombination linked TRBV29-1 to TRBJ2-5; the D gene is not confidently resolved. This clonotype originated in a man aged 18 to 30 in good health. The sequenced sample consisted of blood. For the CDR3, the sequence is CSVEDPGETQYF. The DNA reads TGCAGCGTTGAAGATCCCGGAGAGACCCAGTACTTC.